Reported below is one T cell receptor (beta chain). The data are from a study of T cell changes during pregnancy in multiple sclerosis. Repertoires were generated with immunoSEQ multiplex PCR, while TCRdb's copy carries only in-frame clones and drops some. There are about 100,000 clones in the sample; about 93% occur only once, and 0.99% lies in the top ten. Trimming cost V 2 bases and J 4 bases, with 8 bases left between them. Germline V lookup: CDR1 SGHTA, CDR2 FQGTGA. CDR3 length equals 13 residues. Source: peripheral blood, taken after pregnancy. This receptor was obtained from a female donor with multiple sclerosis, enrolled in a pregnancy study. This rearrangement joins TRBV7-3 to TRBJ1-1; tentative D call: TRBD1 (6 bases). The CDR3 loop reads CASSLGGPTEAFF. CDR3 coding DNA: TGTGCCAGCAGCTTAGGGGGCCCCACTGAAGCTTTCTTT. Using reference TRBV7-3 and TRBJ1-1 for the parts outside the CDR3, the full variable domain is GAGVSQTPSNKVTEKGKYVELRCDPISGHTALYWYRQSLGQGPEFLIYFQGTGAADDSGLPNDRFFAVRPEGSVSTLKIQRTERGDSAVYLCASSLGGPTEAFFGQGTRLTVV.